This TCR beta chain emerged from a study of T cell changes during pregnancy in multiple sclerosis. The CDR3 contains 14 residues. CDR1 is SEHNR and CDR2 is FQNEAQ in the germline V gene (reference sequence). Between the trimmed V and J ends, which lost 1 base and 2 bases, there was a span of 9 bases. Measured with immunoSEQ multiplex PCR; TCRdb has only the in-frame clones, and not every one. The sample contains 60,000 to 75,000 clones, 91% of which appear only once. The sample here was peripheral blood, taken before pregnancy. The gene calls are TRBV7-9 and TRBJ2-7, with D unresolved. This TCR was recovered from a female donor with multiple sclerosis, enrolled in a pregnancy study. As DNA, the CDR3 is TGTGCCAGCAGCTTAGTTTCGCGGCCCTACGAGCAGTACTTC. As protein: CASSLVSRPYEQYF.